The 5 T cell receptor beta chains given below trace back to one sample, sequenced in a study of cytomegalovirus exposure and HLA in healthy donors (dated by TCRdb to the late 2010s). The protocol used for the library was the immunoSEQ multiplex PCR assay. For the multiplex PCR, a mixture combining 60 forward primers for TCR Vbeta segments and 13 reverse primers for TCR Jbeta segments was used. As stored in TCRdb, this immuneACCESS dataset retains in-frame rearrangements with V and J assigned. A fraction of the clones does not appear; measured against another copy, unresolved V genes explain less than half of the discrepancy, and the remainder lacks a known reason. The sample table contains approximately 83,000 clones; only one count was recorded for approximately 80% of them. 2% to 2.5% of the sample comes from the top ten. The sequencing input was PBMCs. The receptors were gathered from a man aged 18 to 35 in good health and CMV-seronegative.

For this clone: At one of its ends the junction is not consistent with the germline gene, which may arise from a read error. The chain carries TRBV7-9 and TRBJ1-5; 8 bases agree with TRBD1. This CDR3 comprises 13 residues. The germline CDR1 and CDR2 sequences are SEHNR and FQNEAQ (reference sequence). The CDR3 protein is CSSSLMDREPQHF. DNA of the CDR3: TGTTCCAGCAGCTTGATGGACAGGGAGCCCCAGCATTTT.

This chain joins TRBV7-9 and TRBJ2-7; 14 bases align to TRBD2. Looked up from germline, CDR1 is SEHNR and CDR2 is FQNEAQ (reference sequence). The CDR3 loop spans 15 amino acids. Unmatched junction bases numbered 4, after V lost 4 bases and J lost 5 bases. The CDR3 DNA is TGTGCCAGCAGCTCGACTAGCGGGGGGGCTAACGAGCAGTACTTC. Protein: CASSSTSGGANEQYF.

The sample holds a few counts of this clone. The J gene is TRBJ2-7, the V gene TRBV5-1; the match to TRBD1 covers 8 bases. Germline lookup yields CDR1 SGHRS and CDR2 YFSETQ. The CDR3 has 13 residues. V lost 4 bases to trimming and J lost 5 bases; unmatched junction nucleotides: 5. Written as DNA, the CDR3 is TGCGCCAGCAGCGCCTCAGGGGGCCACGAGCAGTACTTC. It specifies CASSASGGHEQYF.

V and J are TRBV20-1 and TRBJ2-7; 10 bases match TRBD2. This CDR3 has 11 residues. Germline V gives CDR1 DFQATT, CDR2 SNEGSKA (reference sequence). Trimming took 5 bases from V and 5 from J; bases not matched to a gene: 0. The CDR3 coding sequence is TGCAGTGCTGGGACTAGCGACGAGCAGTACTTC. This translates into CSAGTSDEQYF.

V gene TRBV19 combines with J gene TRBJ1-5; the D is unclear. The CDR3 spans 15 residues. With 2 bases removed from V and 1 base from J, the gap between germline ends came to 9 bases. Germline values: CDR1 LNHDA, CDR2 SQIVND (reference sequence). In nucleotides, the CDR3 is TGTGCCAGTAGTATAATAGCGGCCAGCAATCAGCCCCAGCATTTT. It is translated as CASSIIAASNQPQHF. Complete variable domain (other parts from reference TRBV19 and TRBJ1-5): DGGITQSPKYLFRKEGQNVTLSCEQNLNHDAMYWYRQDPGQGLRLIYYSQIVNDFQKGDIAEGYSVSREKKESFPLTVTSAQKNPTAFYLCASSIIAASNQPQHFGDGTRLSIL.